This T cell receptor beta chain was identified during a study of T cells in tuberculosis. Notes on the study in general: Cases with active tuberculosis were adults, while controls were adolescents.

Time point meaning: new active TB diagnosis, blood taken before or within 7 days of starting treatment. CDR1 is MNHEY and CDR2 is SVGAGI in the germline V gene. V lost 2 bases and J lost 1, with 9 bases in between. The length of the CDR3 is 15 residues. The table lists this clone with a count of one. Its cognate antigen is unknown. TCRdb keeps only in-frame clones here, not all; method: immunoSEQ multiplex PCR. The repertoire has around 30,000 clones, approximately 93% of them found once; the top ten carry about 10%. The TCR comes from an adult with tuberculosis. This sample comprised PBMCs, obtained at tuberculosis diagnosis. The rearrangement uses TRBV6-5 and TRBJ1-5; tentative D call: TRBD1 (5 bases). This CDR3 is CASSYAGASNQPQHF. The CDR3 nucleotides are TGTGCCAGCAGTTACGCTGGGGCAAGCAATCAGCCCCAGCATTTT.